The T cell receptor beta chain under discussion was sequenced for a study of Graves' ophthalmopathy and Graves' hyperthyroidism. In the study overall: Before any treatment, peripheral blood was taken at the initial diagnosis.

Establishment of the diagnosis relied upon clinical symptoms, serum thyroxine, TRAb, thyroid ultrasound and orbital computed tomography. RNA transcripts served as template for amplifying TCR beta CDR3 sequences. Following a first-round RT-PCR that used HTBI primers, a second-round multiplex PCR was carried out. TCRdb passed the multiplex PCR reads through MiXCR, listing each CDR3 protein once. This table holds 170,000 or so distinct CDR3 sequences, 35% to 50% found once. Germline V gives CDR1 MNHEY, CDR2 SVGEGT. The CDR3 extends over 12 amino acids. V was trimmed by 0 bases and J by 2 bases, leaving 1 base between them. This clonotype appeared many times.

The material sequenced was peripheral blood. The rearrangement links TRBV6-2 or TRBV6-3 to TRBJ2-5; D is unclear. This TCR was sampled from a man aged 25-45 years with Graves' ophthalmopathy. The CDR3, as DNA: TGTGCCAGCAGTTACTCACAAGAGACCCAGTACTTC. It translates to CASSYSQETQYF.